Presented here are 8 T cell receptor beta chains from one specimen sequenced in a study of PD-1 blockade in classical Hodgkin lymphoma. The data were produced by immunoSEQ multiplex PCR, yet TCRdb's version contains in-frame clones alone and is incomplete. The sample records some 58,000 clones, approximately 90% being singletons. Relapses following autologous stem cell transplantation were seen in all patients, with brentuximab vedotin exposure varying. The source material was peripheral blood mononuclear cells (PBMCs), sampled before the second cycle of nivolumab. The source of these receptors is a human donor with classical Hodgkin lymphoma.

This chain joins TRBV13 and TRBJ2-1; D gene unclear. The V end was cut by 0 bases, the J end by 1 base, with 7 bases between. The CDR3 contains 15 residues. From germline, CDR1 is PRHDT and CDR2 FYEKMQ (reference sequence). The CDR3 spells CASSLGQESYNEQFF. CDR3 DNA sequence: TGTGCCAGCAGCTTAGGTCAGGAGTCCTACAATGAGCAGTTCTTC.

DNA of the CDR3: TGCGCCAGCAGCCCGACAGGGCGAACTAATGAAAAACTGTTTTTT. Translating it yields CASSPTGRTNEKLFF. V gene TRBV5-1 combines with J gene TRBJ1-4, with 7 positions matching TRBD1. The CDR3 extends over 15 amino acids. Germline CDR1 SGHRS, CDR2 YFSETQ. The V gene end was trimmed by 4 bases and the J gene end by 1 base; junction bases not matched to a gene: 4.

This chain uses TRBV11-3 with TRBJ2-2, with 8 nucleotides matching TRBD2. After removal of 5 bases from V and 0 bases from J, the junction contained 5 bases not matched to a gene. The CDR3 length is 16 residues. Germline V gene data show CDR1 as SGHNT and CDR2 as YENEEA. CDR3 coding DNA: TGTGCCAGCAGCGCAGCGGGACTAGCGAACACCGGGGAGCTGTTTTTT. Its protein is CASSAAGLANTGELFF.

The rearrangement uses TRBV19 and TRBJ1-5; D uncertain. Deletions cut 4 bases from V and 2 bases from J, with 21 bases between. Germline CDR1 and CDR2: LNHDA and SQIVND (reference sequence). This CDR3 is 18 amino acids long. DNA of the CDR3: TGTGCCAGTAGTAATTCATTCACCCCAGAATGGGGCAATCAGCCCCAGCATTTT. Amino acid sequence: CASSNSFTPEWGNQPQHF.

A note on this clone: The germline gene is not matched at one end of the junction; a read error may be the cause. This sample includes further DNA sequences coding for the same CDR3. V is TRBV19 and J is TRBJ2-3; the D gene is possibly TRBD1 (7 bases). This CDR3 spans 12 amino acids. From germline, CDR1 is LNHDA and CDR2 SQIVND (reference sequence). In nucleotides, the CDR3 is TGCGCCAGTAGGAGGGGGCCAGATACGCAGTATTTT. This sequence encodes CASRRGPDTQYF.

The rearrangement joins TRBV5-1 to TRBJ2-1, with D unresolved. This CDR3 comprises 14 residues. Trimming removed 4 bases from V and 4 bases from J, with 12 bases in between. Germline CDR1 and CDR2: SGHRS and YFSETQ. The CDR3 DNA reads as TGCGCCAGCAGCCCCTCTGGTGTGTACAATGAGCAGTTCTTC. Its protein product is CASSPSGVYNEQFF.

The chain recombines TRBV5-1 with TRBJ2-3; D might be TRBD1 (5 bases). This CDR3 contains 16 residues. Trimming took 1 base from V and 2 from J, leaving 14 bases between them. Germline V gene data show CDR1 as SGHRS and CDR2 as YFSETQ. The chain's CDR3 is CASSLPLDSTTDTQYF. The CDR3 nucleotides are TGCGCCAGCAGCTTGCCCTTAGACAGCACCACAGATACGCAGTATTTT.

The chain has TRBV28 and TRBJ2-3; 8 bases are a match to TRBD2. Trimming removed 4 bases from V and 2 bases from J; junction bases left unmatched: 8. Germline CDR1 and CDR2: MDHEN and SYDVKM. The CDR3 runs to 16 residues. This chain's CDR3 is CASSSLAGSSTDTQYF. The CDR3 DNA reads TGTGCCAGCAGTTCATTAGCGGGGAGTTCCACAGATACGCAGTATTTT.